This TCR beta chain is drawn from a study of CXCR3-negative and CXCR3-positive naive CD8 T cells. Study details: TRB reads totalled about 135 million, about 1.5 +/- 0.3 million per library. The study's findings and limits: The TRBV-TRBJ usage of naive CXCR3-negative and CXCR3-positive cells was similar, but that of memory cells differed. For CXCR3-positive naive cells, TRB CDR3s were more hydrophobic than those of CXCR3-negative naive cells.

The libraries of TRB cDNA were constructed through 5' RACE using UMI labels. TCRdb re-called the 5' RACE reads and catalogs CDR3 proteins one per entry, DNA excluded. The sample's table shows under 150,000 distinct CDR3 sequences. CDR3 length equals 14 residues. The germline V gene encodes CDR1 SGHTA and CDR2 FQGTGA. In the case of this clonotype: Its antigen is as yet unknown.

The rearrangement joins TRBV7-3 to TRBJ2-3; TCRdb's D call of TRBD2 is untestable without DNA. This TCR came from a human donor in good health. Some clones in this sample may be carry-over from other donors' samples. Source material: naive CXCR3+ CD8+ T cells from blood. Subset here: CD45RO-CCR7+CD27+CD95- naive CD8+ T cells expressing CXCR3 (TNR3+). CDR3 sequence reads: CASSSLSGSDTQYF.